This T cell receptor beta chain was captured in a study of regulatory T cells in long-lasting Graves disease. Indicated time point: newly diagnosed GD, antithyroid drugs for less than 3 months. Making the TCR library involved RNA that had been extracted from PBMCs. Xi'an, China, was home to the endocrinology department that provided patients. This clonotype was seen only a few times. For TCR beta, libraries came from iRepertoire HTBI primers and Arm-PCR of CDR3 regions. A single record per CDR3 protein comes from TCRdb applying MiXCR to the multiplex PCR reads. The table lists roughly 560,000 distinct CDR3 sequences, more than 10% of them singletons, with more than 8% in the top ten. This CDR3 spans 17 amino acids. V lost 4 bases to trimming and J lost 0 bases, with 18 bases between them. Germline V lookup: CDR1 LNHDA, CDR2 SQIVND (reference sequence). These data also featured in a second study, about T cells in Graves' hyperthyroidism and ophthalmopathy.

The sequence was collected from a woman aged 25 to 45 with Graves disease. Sequencing was performed on peripheral blood mononuclear cells (PBMCs), taken at new diagnosis, from a patient treated with antithyroid drugs. The rearrangement uses TRBV19 and TRBJ1-2; maybe TRBD1 (5 bases). The CDR3 loop is CASSTRKDKRSNYGYTF. Written as DNA, the CDR3 is TGTGCCAGTAGTACTAGAAAGGACAAAAGATCTAACTATGGCTACACCTTC.